These T cell receptor beta chains were read from a single sample in a study of blood T cell repertoires in COVID-19. The data were produced by immunoSEQ multiplex PCR, yet TCRdb's version contains in-frame clones alone and is incomplete. The data show about 51,000 clones, 65% to 90% seen once. Sequenced sample: peripheral blood. The source is a man aged 60 to 69 with acute or convalescent COVID-19. Both conserved end residues are part of each CDR3. D genes are given only for firm matches. Expanded clones are given a class, and other clones once, few, many or no size at all.

j_call clone_size v_call d_call cdr3_nt cdr3_aa
TRBJ2-3 once TRBV5-1 TRBD2 TGCGCCAGCAGCTCGTCCGGGACTAGCGGGTTCGTCGTGAGCACAGATACGCAGTATTTT CASSSSGTSGFVVSTDTQYF
TRBJ1-1 - TRBV19 - TGTGCCAGTGCCTCCCTAGATCCCCTCCCGAACACTGAAGCTTTCTTT CASASLDPLPNTEAFF
TRBJ2-3 - TRBV6-5 - TGTGCCAGCATGCGGTCCTTGAGAGATACGCAGTATTTT CASMRSLRDTQYF
TRBJ1-6 - TRBV27 - TGTGCCAGCAGTTTATGGGCGGGGACTAATTCACCCCTCCACTTT CASSLWAGTNSPLHF
TRBJ1-2 - TRBV3-1/TRBV3-2 - TGTGCCAGCAGCCAATATGGGAGGATGGGCTACACCTTC CASSQYGRMGYTF
TRBJ1-4 - TRBV19 - TGTGCCAGTAGTATGGCTAGCTTGTATAATGAAAAACTGTTTTTT CASSMASLYNEKLFF
TRBJ2-6 - TRBV4-3 - TGCGCCAGCAGCCAAGCGCGGCGGGGCCCCTACTCTGGGGCCAACGTCCTGACTTTC CASSQARRGPYSGANVLTF
TRBJ2-1 - TRBV18 TRBD2 TGTGCCAGCTCACAGGGACGGAGCGGGGGTATCTACAATGAGCAGTTCTTC CASSQGRSGGIYNEQFF
TRBJ1-2 once TRBV5-1 - TGCGCCAGCAGCTTGGTGGGGACATATGGCTACACCTTC CASSLVGTYGYTF
TRBJ2-4 - TRBV4-2 - TGTGCCAGCAGCCAAGATTGGGGACTGGGCATTCAGTACTTC CASSQDWGLGIQYF
TRBJ1-1 - TRBV28 - TGTGCCAGCAGTCTATCGGGGAACACTGAAGCTTTCTTT CASSLSGNTEAFF
TRBJ2-5 - TRBV5-4 TRBD2 TGTGCCAGCAGCTACGACCGGGGGGATGAGACCCAGTACTTC CASSYDRGDETQYF
TRBJ1-4 - TRBV11-3 - TGTGCCAGCAGCCTAGGCAGGGATGAAAGTGAAAAACTGTTTTTT CASSLGRDESEKLFF
TRBJ2-7 - TRBV7-9 - TGTGCCAGCAGCTTAGAGGGACAACCCTACGAGCAGTACTTC CASSLEGQPYEQYF
TRBJ2-7 - TRBV6-5 TRBD2 TGTGCTTCTTCTTTGGGGGGGACGATATCCTACGAGCAGTACTTC CASSLGGTISYEQYF
TRBJ2-4 - TRBV27 - TGTGCCAGCACCCCCCAGGGAAGGGGCATTCAGTACTTC CASTPQGRGIQYF
TRBJ2-1 - TRBV6-5 - TGTGCCAGCAGGCGGGGGCCTGAGCAGTTCTTC CASRRGPEQFF
TRBJ2-1 - TRBV2 TRBD2 TGTGCCAGCAGTCGACTTGCGGGAGGAGGGGATGAGCAGTTCTTC CASSRLAGGGDEQFF
TRBJ1-2 - TRBV7-2 - TGTGCCAGCAGGTCATCAACAGGAAACTATGGCTACACCTTC CASRSSTGNYGYTF
TRBJ2-2 - TRBV9 - TGTGCCAGCAGCGTAGGTGGGAGCTACACCGGGGAGCTGTTTTTT CASSVGGSYTGELFF
TRBJ1-3 - TRBV5-1 - TGCGCCAGCAGCTTGGTCACCGCTAAACTCTCTGGAAACACCATATATTTT CASSLVTAKLSGNTIYF
TRBJ2-3 - TRBV5-4 - TGTGCCAGCAGCTTGATGGGACAACCTAGCACAGATACGCAGTATTTT CASSLMGQPSTDTQYF
TRBJ2-2 - TRBV4-1 - TGCGCCAGCAGCCAAGAAGTACAGGGTGGTGCCGGGGAGCTGTTTTTT CASSQEVQGGAGELFF
TRBJ1-5 - TRBV6-5 TRBD1 TGTGCCAGCAGTTACGAAGGACAGGTAGTAGGGTCCCAGCATTTT CASSYEGQVVGSQHF
TRBJ2-3 - TRBV2 TRBD2 TGTGCCAGCAGTGATACCGTCCTAGCGGGATCGTCGGGGTACACAGATACGCAGTATTTT CASSDTVLAGSSGYTDTQYF
TRBJ2-3 - TRBV21-1 - TGTGCCAGCAGCAAAGCCACTAGCGGGGAGACAGATACGCAGTATTTT CASSKATSGETDTQYF
TRBJ2-1 - TRBV18 - TGTGCCAGCTCACTACGAGGGGAGCAGTTCTTC CASSLRGEQFF
TRBJ2-7 - TRBV6-2/TRBV6-3 - TGTGCCAGCAGCCTCCCCTGGAGGGGGGGCGGGGTAGAGCAGTACTTC CASSLPWRGGGVEQYF
TRBJ1-5 - TRBV28 - TGTGCCAGCAGGGTACAGGGACCCAATCAGCCCCAGCATTTT CASRVQGPNQPQHF
TRBJ2-2 once TRBV6-4 TRBD2 TGTGCCAGCAGTGTTGCTAGCGGGAGAGGGGAGCTGTTTTTT CASSVASGRGELFF
TRBJ1-2 - TRBV28 - TGTGCCAGCGGCCGAAGTCGGGGTCCCACCTATGGCTACACCTTC CASGRSRGPTYGYTF
TRBJ1-1 - TRBV5-4 TRBD1 TGTGCCAGCAGCCCGGGACAGAAGAACACTGAAGCTTTCTTT CASSPGQKNTEAFF
TRBJ2-2 - TRBV7-9 - TGTGCCACCCTCTCCTCCGGGGAGCTGTTTTTT CATLSSGELFF